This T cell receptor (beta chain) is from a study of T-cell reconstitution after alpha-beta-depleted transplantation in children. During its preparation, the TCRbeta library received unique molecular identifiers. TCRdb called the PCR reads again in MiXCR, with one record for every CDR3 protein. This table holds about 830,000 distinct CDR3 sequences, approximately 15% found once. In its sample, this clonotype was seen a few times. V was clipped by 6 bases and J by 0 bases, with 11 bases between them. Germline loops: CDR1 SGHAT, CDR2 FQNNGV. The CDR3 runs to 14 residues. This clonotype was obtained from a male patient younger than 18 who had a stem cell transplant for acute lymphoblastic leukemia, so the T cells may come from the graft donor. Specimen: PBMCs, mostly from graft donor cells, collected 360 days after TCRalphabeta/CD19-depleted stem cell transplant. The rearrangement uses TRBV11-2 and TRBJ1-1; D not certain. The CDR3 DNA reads TGTGCCAGCAGGGACTTGGGGATGAACACTGAAGCTTTCTTT. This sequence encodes CASRDLGMNTEAFF.